The sequence of this T cell receptor beta chain was determined in a study of cytomegalovirus exposure and HLA in healthy donors. Likely unrecorded immune exposures existed in these nominally healthy donors. In the PCR, 60 Vbeta and 13 Jbeta primers were used. Here immunoSEQ multiplex PCR was the method, and the copy in TCRdb shows in-frame clones only, minus some. Altogether about 150,000 clones are present, roughly three quarters being singletons, with the ten largest covering 6.5% to 8.5%. Comments on this clone: The target antigen is unknown.

General observations from the study: Accurate predictions that matched the HLA-A and HLA-B alleles of most subjects were reportedly made from TCR beta sequences. CMV serostatus alone was available as immune exposure information.

The V gene lost 2 bases and the J gene lost 8 bases, with 18 bases spanning the gap. The CDR3 contains 15 residues. CDR1 and CDR2 from the germline V gene are SNHLY and FYNNEI. The gene calls are TRBV2 and TRBJ1-2; maybe TRBD1 (6 bases). Sequencing was performed on PBMCs. The TCR sequence derives from a woman aged 40 to 50 in good health and CMV-seropositive. CDR3 in DNA: TGTGCCAGCAGTGAACCCGACAGGACTGCTAGCGGCTACACCTTC. Its translation is CASSEPDRTASGYTF.